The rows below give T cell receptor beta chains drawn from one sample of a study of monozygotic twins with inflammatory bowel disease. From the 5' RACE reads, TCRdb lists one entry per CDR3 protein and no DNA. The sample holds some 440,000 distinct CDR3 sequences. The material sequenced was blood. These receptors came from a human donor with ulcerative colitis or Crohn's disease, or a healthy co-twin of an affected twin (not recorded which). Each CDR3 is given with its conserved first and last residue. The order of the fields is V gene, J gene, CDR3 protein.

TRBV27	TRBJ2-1	CASNLSGGPYNEQFF
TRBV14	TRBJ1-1	CASSQEWGRGRRGTEAFF
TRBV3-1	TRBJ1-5	CASSQRSPTGNQPQHF
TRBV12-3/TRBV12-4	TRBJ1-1	CASSLRSTNTEAFF
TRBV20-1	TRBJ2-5	CSVPGWGGQETQYF
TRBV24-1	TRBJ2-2	CAAQGNTGELFF
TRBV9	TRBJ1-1	CASSAGGLPGTEAFF
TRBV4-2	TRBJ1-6	CASSQEIGEHGSPLHF
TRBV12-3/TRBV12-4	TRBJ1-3	CASSPPSITIYF
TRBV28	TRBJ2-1	CASSFGAGGPLPNEQFF
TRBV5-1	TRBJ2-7	CASIDDTSYEQYF
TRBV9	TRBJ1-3	CASNPTGGNTIYF
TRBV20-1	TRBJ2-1	CSAPDRTFPQYNEQFF
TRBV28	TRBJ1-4	CASIAGSNEKLFF
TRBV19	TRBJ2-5	CASSIKGMYQETQYF
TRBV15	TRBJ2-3	CATSPTGSLKRGQYF
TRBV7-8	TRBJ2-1	CASSMGLAEPNEQFF
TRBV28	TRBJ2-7	CASSSTFDRPQEQYF
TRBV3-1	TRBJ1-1	CASSLLGAEAFF
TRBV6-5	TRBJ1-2	CASSYGGAINYGYTF
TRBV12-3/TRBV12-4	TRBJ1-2	CASSLQGHGYTF
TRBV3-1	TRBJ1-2	CASSQGIESYGYTF
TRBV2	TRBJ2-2	CASSETSGGSNTGELFF
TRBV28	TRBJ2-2	CASSFRDRVLTGELFF